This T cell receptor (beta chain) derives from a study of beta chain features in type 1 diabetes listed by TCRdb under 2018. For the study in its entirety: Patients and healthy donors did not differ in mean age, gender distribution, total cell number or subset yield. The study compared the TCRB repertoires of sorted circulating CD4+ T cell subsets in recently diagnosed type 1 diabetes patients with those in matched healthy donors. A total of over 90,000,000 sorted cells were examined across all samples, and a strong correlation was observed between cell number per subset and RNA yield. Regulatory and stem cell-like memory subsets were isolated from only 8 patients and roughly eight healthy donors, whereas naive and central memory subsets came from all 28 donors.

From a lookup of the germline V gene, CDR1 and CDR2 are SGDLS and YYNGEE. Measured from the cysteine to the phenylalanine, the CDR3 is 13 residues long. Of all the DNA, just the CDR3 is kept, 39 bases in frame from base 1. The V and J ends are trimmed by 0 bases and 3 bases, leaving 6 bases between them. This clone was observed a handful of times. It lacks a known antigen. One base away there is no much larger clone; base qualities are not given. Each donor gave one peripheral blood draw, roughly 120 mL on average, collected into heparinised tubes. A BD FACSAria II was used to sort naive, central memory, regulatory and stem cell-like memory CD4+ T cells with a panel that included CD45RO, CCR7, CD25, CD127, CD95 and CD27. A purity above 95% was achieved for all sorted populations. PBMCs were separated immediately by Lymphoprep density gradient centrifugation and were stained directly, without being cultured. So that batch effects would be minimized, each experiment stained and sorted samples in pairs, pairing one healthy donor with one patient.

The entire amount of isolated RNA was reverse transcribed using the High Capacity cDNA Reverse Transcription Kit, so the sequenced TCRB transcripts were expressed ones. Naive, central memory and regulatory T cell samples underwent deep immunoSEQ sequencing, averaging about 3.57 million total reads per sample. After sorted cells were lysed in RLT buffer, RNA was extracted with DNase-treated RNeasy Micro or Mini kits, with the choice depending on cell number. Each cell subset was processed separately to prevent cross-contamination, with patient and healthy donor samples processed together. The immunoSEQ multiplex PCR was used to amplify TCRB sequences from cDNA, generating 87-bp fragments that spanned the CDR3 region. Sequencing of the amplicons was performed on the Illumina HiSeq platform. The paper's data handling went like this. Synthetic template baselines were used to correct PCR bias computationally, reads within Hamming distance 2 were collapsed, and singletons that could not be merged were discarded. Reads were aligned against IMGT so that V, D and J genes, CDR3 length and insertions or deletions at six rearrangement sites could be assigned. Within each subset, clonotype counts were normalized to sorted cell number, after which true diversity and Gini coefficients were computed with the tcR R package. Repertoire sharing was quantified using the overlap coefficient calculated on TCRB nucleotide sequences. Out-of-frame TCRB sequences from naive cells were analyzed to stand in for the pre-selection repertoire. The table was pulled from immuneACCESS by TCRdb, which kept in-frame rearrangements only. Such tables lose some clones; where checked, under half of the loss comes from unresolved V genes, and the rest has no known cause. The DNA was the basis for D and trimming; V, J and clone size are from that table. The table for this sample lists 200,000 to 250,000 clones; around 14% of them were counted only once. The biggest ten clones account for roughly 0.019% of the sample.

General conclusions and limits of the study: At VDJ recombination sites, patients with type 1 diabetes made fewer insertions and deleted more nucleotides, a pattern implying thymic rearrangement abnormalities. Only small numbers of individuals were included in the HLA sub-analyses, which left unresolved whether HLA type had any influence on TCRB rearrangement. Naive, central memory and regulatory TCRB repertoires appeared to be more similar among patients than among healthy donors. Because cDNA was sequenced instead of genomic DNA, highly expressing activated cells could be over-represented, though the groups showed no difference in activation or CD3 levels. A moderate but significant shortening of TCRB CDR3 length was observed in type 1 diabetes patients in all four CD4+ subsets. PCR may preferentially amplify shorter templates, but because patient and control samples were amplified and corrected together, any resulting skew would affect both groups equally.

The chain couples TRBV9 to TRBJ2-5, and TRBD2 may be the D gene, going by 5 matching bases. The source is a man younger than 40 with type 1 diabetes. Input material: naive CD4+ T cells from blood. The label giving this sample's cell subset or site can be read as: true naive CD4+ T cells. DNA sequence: TGTGCCAGCAGCGTAGACGGGAAAGAGACCCAGTACTTC. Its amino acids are CASSVDGKETQYF.